Reported below is one T cell receptor beta chain. This sample was taken from a study of T cell responses to AZD1222 COVID-19 vaccine. Germline assignment: CDR1 GTSNPN and CDR2 SVGIG (reference sequence). The CDR3 covers 13 residues. The germline V and J ends were trimmed by 0 bases and 5 bases, with 10 bases remaining between them. Some clones are missing from TCRdb's copy, which holds only in-frame ones; the method was immunoSEQ multiplex PCR. In the table there are about 92,000 clones, roughly 88% of which are singletons. This receptor was obtained from an adult in good health. This chain links TRBV30 with TRBJ1-1; TRBD1 might be the D (6 bases). Sequences were derived from peripheral blood, sampled on day 0 of AZD1222 vaccination. The CDR3 here is CAWSVQQGTEAFF. The CDR3 coding sequence is TGTGCCTGGAGTGTACAACAGGGAACTGAAGCTTTCTTT.